This T cell receptor beta chain was sequenced during a study of CD8 T cells in Susac syndrome. Across the whole study: Susac syndrome patients were untreated, on corticosteroids with some adding intravenous immunoglobulin, or on intravenous immunoglobulin only.

Roughly 0.45 to 1 ug RNA was reverse transcribed with random hexamers. Amplification of the TCR beta CDR3 was carried out by immunoSEQ multiplex PCR, which spanned a total of 54 Vbeta and 13 Jbeta segments. MiXCR, applied by TCRdb to the immunoSEQ multiplex PCR reads, yields one record per CDR3 protein. This table has about 130,000 distinct CDR3 sequences, around 95% appearing once. Study-wide results and limits: Clonal expansion of Susac CD8+ cells peaked in TEMRA cells, and it also peaked in active patients.

A word on this clonotype: Its specificity is unknown.

Negative isolation was used for CD8+ and CD4+ T cells, and FACS enrichment was applied to TEMRA cells. V was trimmed by 1 base and J by 13 bases, leaving 19 bases between them. In germline, CDR1 is MGHRA, CDR2 YSYEKL. There are 14 residues in the CDR3. The sequence was obtained from a human donor with Susac syndrome. This sequence joins TRBV4-1 and TRBJ2-5; D unresolved. Sample: CD8+ T cells from PBMCs. This CDR3 reads CASSQGPRAVHTYF. CDR3 DNA sequence: TGCGCCAGCAGCCAAGGACCCCGGGCGGTTCATACGTACTTC.